The source of this T cell receptor (beta chain) is a study of T cell responses to AZD1222 COVID-19 vaccine (dated by TCRdb to 2020 to 2023). Study-wide context: A total of approximately 250 trial participants underwent TCR sequencing, of whom about 210 had received two doses of AZD1222 and roughly 26 had received two doses of the MenACWY control vaccine. Trial participants were enrolled by age into 18-55, 56-69 and 70-plus year subgroups, with 148, 28 and 57 TCR-sequenced participants respectively.

The CDR3 regions of human TCRbeta chains were subjected to immunosequencing. From the authors' description of their analysis: TCRs in the repertoires were matched against a reference library of SARS-CoV-2-specific TCRs that had been generated with the MIRA antigen-specificity platform. Breadth was defined as the fraction of unique TCRs that were SARS-CoV-2-associated, and depth was defined as the fraction of total T cells that were SARS-CoV-2-associated. Using the MIRA data, each spike-specific TCR was assigned both to the spike region to which the TCR was reactive and to a CD4 or CD8 class. Log10-transformed breadth and depth values were compared by one-way ANOVA with Sidak's multiple comparisons tests. Entries here come from immuneACCESS through TCRdb and include only in-frame sequences with V and J called. Some clones fail to appear in such tables; in the studies checked, an unresolved V gene covers under half of the shortfall, and the cause of the remainder is unknown. V and J calls and clone size come straight from that table; D and trimming were deduced from the DNA. This sample comprises about 150,000 clones, roughly 85% of them detected only once. In total, the top ten clones hold roughly 8.7% of the sample.

Paper-wide results and their limitations: The whole spike protein was spanned by vaccine-associated CD4 TCRs, and dominant responses were seen in regions 160-218 and 743-854. A significant rise in spike-specific TCR breadth and depth was observed after two AZD1222 doses relative to day 0 and relative to MenACWY recipients. The 56-69-year group was small, and its depth increase did not reach significance, likely because of low power. Epitopes outside the regions mutated in the B.1.351 and B.1.1.7 variants were reportedly recognized by nearly half of the unique spike-specific TCRs. Participants were mostly white British, with more females than males. The authors suggested clonal diversity may have been underestimated. Only six or seven AZD1222 recipients were SARS-CoV-2 seropositive at baseline, limiting conclusions about previously exposed vaccinees. Because no day 14 peak-response samples were available, the repertoires could be characterized only after the peak T cell response.

This clone was counted once. Its antigen remains undetermined. One base away there is no much larger clone; base qualities are not given. As encoded in the germline V gene, CDR1 is SGHTA while CDR2 is FQGNSA. The CDR3 starts with the cysteine, ends with the phenylalanine, and has 14 residues. Just the 42-base CDR3 DNA is kept, in frame starting at base 1. A distance of 16 bases separates the germline ends of V and J, which lose 11 bases and 0 bases respectively. In light of the paper, this sample's time point label describes: about 28 days (+/-7) after the second vaccine dose. The treatment or condition label on this specimen signifies: meningococcal conjugate vaccine given as trial control. Vaccinee samples were obtained from the UK trials COV001 and COV002, which included a single-blind randomized controlled phase 2/3 trial of AZD1222 (ChAdOx1 nCoV-19) in healthy adults. For TCRbeta chain sequencing, PBMC samples from trial participants were taken at day 0 and at day 28 after the second dose.

The source of this sequence is an adult who received the MenACWY meningococcal vaccine as a control. The chain is assembled from TRBV7-2 and TRBJ1-2; D gene: possibly TRBD1, on 5 matching bases. Material: peripheral blood, obtained 28 days after the second dose of the MenACWY control vaccine. In nucleotide form, the sequence is TGTGCCTCCAACCGGGACGGAGCTAACTATGGCTACACCTTC. Translated, it reads CASNRDGANYGYTF.